This paragraph reports one T cell receptor beta chain. The antigen this receptor binds is unknown. No base quality information exists; no much larger clone differs at one position. The entry originates in a study of T cell changes during pregnancy in multiple sclerosis (dated by TCRdb to about 2019). In terms of the full investigation: In women with multiple sclerosis, the researchers looked at how the T cell repertoire shifted as pregnancy progressed.

Trimming removed 0 bases from V and 6 bases from J; the gene matches leave 6 bases unexplained. CDR1 and CDR2, per the germline V gene, are SGDLS and YYNGEE. The CDR3 has 15 amino acids, counting the end cysteine and phenylalanine. CDR3 DNA only is kept here, 45 bases in frame from base 1. Libraries were made using the immunoSEQ multiplex PCR assay. Entries here come from immuneACCESS through TCRdb and include only in-frame sequences with V and J called. Some clones fail to appear in such tables; in the studies checked, an unresolved V gene covers under half of the shortfall, and the cause of the remainder is unknown. The sample records 30,000 to 40,000 clones, 85% to 95% of which are singletons. Jointly, the top ten make up 6.5% to 9.5% of the sample.

The chain uses TRBV9 and TRBJ1-5, with TRBD1 matching 7 junction bases. This sequence was found in a female donor with multiple sclerosis, enrolled in a pregnancy study. The source material was CD8+ T cells from peripheral blood mononuclear cells, sampled in the third trimester of pregnancy. The CDR3 amino acid sequence is: CASSVGVGQFQPQHF. The sequenced DNA is TGTGCCAGCAGCGTAGGGGTGGGACAGTTTCAGCCCCAGCATTTT.